One and the same sample provided the 13 T cell receptor beta chains below, sequenced in a study of blood T cell repertoires in COVID-19. Some clones are missing from TCRdb's copy, which holds only in-frame ones; the method was immunoSEQ multiplex PCR. The data show about 53,000 clones, approximately 84% seen once. The source material was peripheral blood. The receptors were sampled from a human donor in a cohort sampled during active COVID-19.

This chain uses TRBV3-1 (or the pseudogene TRBV3-2) with TRBJ2-5; the match to TRBD2 covers 9 bases. There are 17 residues in the CDR3. J gave up 0 bases and V 4 bases, and 9 bases lay outside the gene matches. Germline V gene lookup returns CDR1 LGHDT and CDR2 YNNKEL (reference sequence). This CDR3 is CASSPSGGQLYQETQYF. In nucleotides, the CDR3 is TGTGCCAGCAGCCCGAGCGGGGGGCAGTTATACCAAGAGACCCAGTACTTC.

The V call is TRBV4-1, the J call TRBJ2-7; 9 nucleotides agree with TRBD2. This CDR3 has 15 amino acids. Per the germline V gene, CDR1 is MGHRA and CDR2 is YSYEKL. V shed 5 bases, J shed 6 bases, and the junction held 11 bases outside the gene matches. In nucleotides, the CDR3 is TGCGCCAGCAGCTATAGCCTAGCGGGGAATCCCGAGCAGTACTTC. It translates to CASSYSLAGNPEQYF.

This clone has more than one count but fewer than ten. The chain uses TRBV5-8 and TRBJ2-5; 7 nucleotides match TRBD1. The CDR3 length is 14 residues. The germline CDR1 and CDR2 sequences are SGHTS and YDEGEE. V was pared by 1 base and J by 4 bases, with 4 bases of the junction left unmatched. CDR3 in amino acids: CASSLTGARETQYF. Written as DNA, the CDR3 is TGTGCCAGCAGCTTGACAGGGGCCCGAGAGACCCAGTACTTC. Combining the CDR3 with reference TRBV5-8 and TRBJ2-5 gives the whole variable domain EAGVTQSPTHLIKTRGQQATLRCSPISGHTSVYWYQQALGLGLQFLLWYDEGEERNRGNFPPRFSGRQFPNYSSELNVNALELEDSALYLCASSLTGARETQYFGPGTRLLVL.

J is TRBJ2-1 and V is TRBV7-9, with 7 positions matching TRBD2. CDR1 and CDR2 from the germline V gene are SEHNR and FQNEAQ (reference sequence). The CDR3 loop spans 16 amino acids. The V and J ends lost 1 base and 6 bases, in that order; junction bases with no gene match: 9. The CDR3 sequence: CASSLDPGRLSNEQFF. The CDR3 bases are TGTGCCAGCAGCTTAGATCCCGGGAGGTTGTCCAATGAGCAGTTCTTC. The whole variable domain, filled in from reference TRBV7-9 and TRBJ2-1, reads DTGVSQNPRHKITKRGQNVTFRCDPISEHNRLYWYRQTLGQGPEFLTYFQNEAQLEKSRLLSDRFSAERPKGSFSTLEIQRTEQGDSAMYLCASSLDPGRLSNEQFFGPGTRLTVL.

This chain links TRBV2 with TRBJ2-1; TRBD1 might be the D (5 bases). This CDR3 spans 13 amino acids. The germline CDR1 and CDR2 sequences are SNHLY and FYNNEI. V lost 8 bases to trimming and J lost 2 bases, with 10 bases between them. The CDR3 spells CASQGVTYNEQFF. CDR3 DNA: TGTGCCAGCCAAGGGGTGACCTACAATGAGCAGTTCTTC.

The chain combines TRBV18 with TRBJ2-5; possibly TRBD1 for D (6 bases). The V end was cut by 4 bases, the J end by 3 bases, with 12 bases between. CDR1 and CDR2 (germline): KGHSH, LQKENI. The CDR3 length is 14 residues. CDR3 loop: CASSLWTEEETQYF. The CDR3 bases are TGTGCCAGCTCACTCTGGACAGAAGAAGAGACCCAGTACTTC.

Comments on this clone: A read error may produce the germline difference seen at one junction end. CDR3: CASSQALAGGGETQYF. The CDR3 nucleotides are TGTGCCAGCAGTCAAGCACTAGCGGGGGGGGGCGAGACCCAGTACTTC. The chain links TRBV6-1 to TRBJ2-5; 13 bases line up with TRBD2. CDR3 size: 16 residues. Germline CDR1 reads MNHNS; CDR2 reads SASEGT.

As DNA, the CDR3 is TGCAGCGGAACCGGGACAGGGAACACTGAAGCTTTCTTT. This gives the protein CSGTGTGNTEAFF. The chain combines TRBV29-1 with TRBJ1-1, with TRBD1 matching over 8 bases. Trimming took 7 bases from V and 1 from J; bases not matched to a gene: 5. Germline assignment: CDR1 SQVTM and CDR2 ANQGSEA. This CDR3 contains 13 residues.

V is TRBV20-1 and J is TRBJ1-5; tentative D call: TRBD1 (6 bases). V lost 3 bases to trimming and J lost 0 bases, with 15 bases between them. The CDR3 is made up of 16 amino acids. Germline CDR1 DFQATT, CDR2 SNEGSKA (reference sequence). The CDR3, as DNA: TGCAGTGCTAGTGGACAGAAACTAAATAGCAATCAGCCCCAGCATTTT. This sequence encodes CSASGQKLNSNQPQHF.

The chain links TRBV7-7 to TRBJ2-2; 9 bases fit TRBD1. Unmatched junction bases numbered 6, after V lost 5 bases and J lost 5 bases. CDR1 is SSHAT and CDR2 is FNYEAQ in the germline V gene (reference sequence). The CDR3 spans 15 residues. The CDR3 spells CASSAQGARTGELFF. In DNA, the CDR3 is TGTGCCAGCAGCGCACAGGGGGCACGAACCGGGGAGCTGTTTTTT.

About this clone: One end of the junction varies from germline; a read error may be responsible. The chain carries TRBV27 and TRBJ1-1; 9 bases fit TRBD1. Germline V CDR1 and CDR2: MNHEY, SMNVEV (reference sequence). The CDR3 is 15 amino acids. CDR3: CASSTRTGVKTEAFF. For the CDR3, the DNA is TGTGCCAGCAGTACAAGGACAGGGGTGAAGACTGAAGCTTTCTTT.

The chain joins TRBV15 to TRBJ2-2, with D perhaps TRBD2 (7 bases). This CDR3 is built from 16 residues. Looked up from germline, CDR1 is LNHNV and CDR2 is YYDKDF (reference sequence). Between the trimmed V and J ends, which lost 3 bases and 3 bases, there was a span of 14 bases. CDR3 sequence (DNA): TGTGCCACCAGCAGGATGGGGGGGCGGGACACCGGGGAGCTGTTTTTT. Amino acid sequence: CATSRMGGRDTGELFF.

This sequence joins TRBV4-3 and TRBJ1-1, with a tentative D call TRBD1 (5 bases). CDR3 size: 15 residues. Germline V gene sequence: CDR1 LGHNA, CDR2 YSLEER. The ends were cut back, 4 bases at V and 1 base at J, with 13 bases in the middle. The chain's CDR3 is CASSLGRAGNTEAFF. CDR3 nucleotide sequence: TGCGCCAGCAGCCTGGGCAGGGCTGGGAACACTGAAGCTTTCTTT.